The 21 T cell receptor beta chains below were found in one sample sequenced in a study of blood T cell repertoires in COVID-19. The protocol was immunoSEQ multiplex PCR, while the TCRdb copy is restricted to in-frame clones and leaves out a portion. The sample contains fewer than 300,000 clones, around 81% of which appear only once. The sample comprised peripheral blood. The source of these receptors is a person aged 65 to 85 with COVID-19, enrolled during active disease.

V gene TRBV11-3 combines with J gene TRBJ2-1; 8 nucleotides align to TRBD2. V gave up 1 base and J gave up 6 bases; unmatched junction bases: 14. There are 18 residues in the CDR3. The germline gives CDR1 SGHNT, CDR2 YENEEA. The CDR3 nucleotides read TGTGCCAGCAGCTTAGGCCAGACAGCGGGAGCCTTAGGCAATGAGCAGTTCTTC. Protein: CASSLGQTAGALGNEQFF.

The chain joins TRBV5-1 to TRBJ1-1; D ambiguous. The CDR3 is 13 amino acids. The V end lost 1 base, the J end lost 4 bases, and 8 bases lay between the germline ends. Per the germline V gene, CDR1 is SGHRS and CDR2 is YFSETQ. CDR3 residues: CASSLSPTTEAFF. The CDR3 nucleotides read TGCGCCAGCAGCTTGAGCCCAACCACTGAAGCTTTCTTT.

CDR3 protein: CALGASEGEQYF. The DNA for the CDR3 is TGTGCCCTAGGAGCTAGCGAGGGAGAGCAGTACTTC. The rearrangement uses TRBV10-3 and TRBJ2-7, with TRBD2 as a possible D gene (6 bases). V shed 11 bases and J shed 7 bases, with 18 bases lying between them. CDR3 length: 12 amino acids. Germline assignment: CDR1 ENHRY and CDR2 SYGVKD.

This chain joins TRBV29-1 and TRBJ2-2; tentatively, D is TRBD1 (6 bases). The CDR3 runs to 13 residues. V gave up 4 bases and J gave up 5 bases, with 11 bases separating them. The germline V gene has CDR1 SQVTM and CDR2 ANQGSEA. This chain's CDR3 is CSVGQGLTGELFF. The CDR3 region has the DNA TGCAGCGTTGGGCAGGGGTTAACCGGGGAGCTGTTTTTT.

V and J are TRBV30 and TRBJ1-5, with D perhaps TRBD1 (6 bases). Germline assignment: CDR1 GTSNPN and CDR2 SVGIG (reference sequence). The CDR3 contains 15 residues. V was trimmed by 2 bases and J by 1 base, leaving 12 bases between them. CDR3 bases: TGTGCCTGGAGTAAGTCCAGGGGAAGCAATCAGCCCCAGCATTTT. This codes for CAWSKSRGSNQPQHF. Using reference TRBV30 and TRBJ1-5 for the parts outside the CDR3, the full variable domain is SQTIHQWPATLVQPVGSPLSLECTVEGTSNPNLYWYRQAAGRGLQLLFYSVGIGQISSEVPQNLSASRPQDRQFILSSKKLLLSDSGFYLCAWSKSRGSNQPQHFGDGTRLSIL.

The chain employs TRBV7-9 and TRBJ2-1; no clear D. Trimming stripped 6 bases from V and 7 bases from J, with 22 bases between. The length of the CDR3 is 16 residues. Germline V lookup: CDR1 SEHNR, CDR2 FQNEAQ (reference sequence). This chain's CDR3 is CASRQGGVDLVNEQFF. The CDR3 bases are TGTGCCAGCAGACAAGGCGGAGTAGATCTAGTGAATGAGCAGTTCTTC.

The rearrangement uses TRBV6-5 and TRBJ2-1, with 8 bases aligning to TRBD2. The CDR3 runs to 15 residues. The germline V gene has CDR1 MNHEY and CDR2 SVGAGI. J lost 7 bases, V lost 6 bases, and 11 bases had no gene match. Written as DNA, the CDR3 is TGTGCCAGCAGGGTGACAGCGGGAGCGGGTAATGAGCAGTTCTTC. Protein product: CASRVTAGAGNEQFF.

The chain joins TRBV6-5 to TRBJ1-1, with D maybe TRBD1 (6 bases). The CDR3 extends over 16 amino acids. The ends were cut back, 0 bases at V and 7 bases at J, with 18 bases in the middle. Germline V gene data show CDR1 as MNHEY and CDR2 as SVGAGI. Here the CDR3 reads CASSYSVQGGGDEAFF. The CDR3 DNA reads TGTGCCAGCAGTTACTCTGTCCAGGGCGGGGGCGATGAAGCTTTCTTT.

V is TRBV6-2 or TRBV6-3 and J is TRBJ2-7, with D possibly being TRBD1 (6 bases). From germline, CDR1 is MNHEY and CDR2 SVGEGT. V shed 4 bases and J shed 4 bases, with 11 bases lying between them. CDR3 length equals 13 residues. This CDR3 is CASSSDRSYEQYF. The CDR3 nucleotides are TGTGCCAGCAGTTCGGACAGATCATACGAGCAGTACTTC.

This clone was seen only a few times. The chain employs TRBV11-2 and TRBJ1-1; D unclear. Trimming took off 1 base at V and 1 base at J, with 4 bases between the two ends. Germline V CDR1 and CDR2: SGHAT, FQNNGV. This CDR3 contains 13 residues. CDR3 nucleotide sequence: TGTGCCAGCAGCTTAGGCGGGAACACTGAAGCTTTCTTT. Translated: CASSLGGNTEAFF.

The chain employs TRBV28 and TRBJ1-2; 7 nucleotides line up with TRBD1. Germline V gene sequence: CDR1 MDHEN, CDR2 SYDVKM. This CDR3 has 14 residues. The V gene end was trimmed by 3 bases and the J gene end by 4 bases; junction bases not matched to a gene: 5. CDR3 bases: TGTGCCAGCAGTTTCGTCGACAGGGTCTATGGCTACACCTTC. It codes for CASSFVDRVYGYTF.

The rearrangement links TRBV4-3 to TRBJ1-4; TRBD1 is a possible D gene (6 bases). Germline V lookup: CDR1 LGHNA, CDR2 YSLEER. The CDR3 sequence is 14 residues long. The V gene lost 3 bases and the J gene lost 4 bases, with 9 bases spanning the gap. The CDR3 nucleotides are TGCGCCAGCAGCCACGGACAGTTTAATGAAAAACTGTTTTTT. Protein product: CASSHGQFNEKLFF.

The chain is built from TRBV5-4 and TRBJ1-3; the match to TRBD1 covers 7 bases. Germline trimming cut 4 bases from V and 4 bases from J; bases unmatched to any gene: 5. Per germline, CDR1 SGHNT and CDR2 YYREEE (reference sequence). The CDR3 length is 14 residues. CDR3 region: CASSLRGLGNTIYF. In nucleotides, the CDR3 is TGTGCCAGCAGCCTCAGGGGGTTGGGAAACACCATATATTTT.

The J gene is TRBJ2-7, the V gene TRBV9; 7 bases fit TRBD2. The germline gives CDR1 SGDLS, CDR2 YYNGEE. Trimming cost V 5 bases and J 6 bases; bases outside gene matches: 8. This CDR3 region has 13 residues. The chain's CDR3 is CASRKRGSCEQYF. The CDR3 DNA is TGTGCCAGCAGGAAGCGGGGTTCTTGCGAGCAGTACTTC. The variable domain in full, with the rest retrieved from reference TRBV9 and TRBJ2-7, is DSGVTQTPKHLITATGQRVTLRCSPRSGDLSVYWYQQSLDQGLQFLIQYYNGEERAKGNILERFSAQQFPDLHSELNLSSLELGDSALYFCASRKRGSCEQYFGPGTRLTVT.

This chain uses TRBV6-5 with TRBJ2-5; TRBD1 aligns across 7 bases. The CDR3 covers 14 residues. From germline, CDR1 is MNHEY and CDR2 SVGAGI. The V segment lost 8 bases and the J segment 5 bases; nucleotides outside the gene matches: 11. CDR3 in DNA: TGTGCCAGCCAGTATAACAGGGGTACTGAGACCCAGTACTTC. It translates to CASQYNRGTETQYF.

This chain connects TRBV5-6 to TRBJ2-5, with TRBD2 identical over 7 bases. The CDR3 is 15 amino acids. V was pared by 6 bases and J by 5 bases, with 13 bases of the junction left unmatched. Germline values: CDR1 SGHDT, CDR2 YYEEEE. CDR3: CASNFGLDSGETQYF. CDR3 sequence (DNA): TGTGCCAGCAACTTCGGACTAGACTCAGGGGAGACCCAGTACTTC.

The chain joins TRBV2 to TRBJ2-1, with 8 nucleotides matching TRBD2. This CDR3 contains 16 residues. The V segment lost 1 base and the J segment 2 bases; nucleotides outside the gene matches: 4. Germline V gene data show CDR1 as SNHLY and CDR2 as FYNNEI. This chain's CDR3 is CASSEVPGGAYNEQFF. DNA for the CDR3: TGTGCCAGCAGTGAAGTCCCGGGGGGGGCCTACAATGAGCAGTTCTTC.

The chain joins TRBV28 to TRBJ1-3; D unresolved. The CDR3 loop spans 14 amino acids. Looked up from germline, CDR1 is MDHEN and CDR2 is SYDVKM. V lost 5 bases, J lost 2 bases, and 10 bases lay in between. The CDR3 DNA reads TGTGCCAGCAGTGCCCGGGTTGCTGGAAACACCATATATTTT. Amino acids: CASSARVAGNTIYF.

V gene TRBV4-1 combines with J gene TRBJ2-5; possible D gene TRBD1, 6 bases. This CDR3 is 14 amino acids long. Per germline, CDR1 MGHRA and CDR2 YSYEKL. The V end lost 3 bases, the J end lost 4 bases, and 12 bases lay between the germline ends. The CDR3 sequence is CASSQPGTIETQYF. The CDR3 DNA sequence: TGCGCCAGCAGCCAGCCCGGGACAATAGAGACCCAGTACTTC.

The V gene is TRBV19, the J gene TRBJ2-6; D may be TRBD1 (6 bases). Trimming took off 6 bases at V and 2 bases at J, with 14 bases between the two ends. The CDR3 contains 16 residues. Per germline, CDR1 LNHDA and CDR2 SQIVND (reference sequence). CDR3 sequence: CASSPGQAAGANVLTF. In DNA form, the CDR3 reads TGTGCCAGTAGCCCGGGACAAGCAGCTGGGGCCAACGTCCTGACTTTC.

The V and J genes are TRBV18 and TRBJ2-2, with D maybe TRBD2 (6 bases). The germline gives CDR1 KGHSH, CDR2 LQKENI. This CDR3 is 16 amino acids long. V lost 3 bases to trimming and J lost 3 bases, with 14 bases between them. The CDR3 nucleotides are TGTGCCAGCTCACCCATCGGGACTTTTTACACCGGGGAGCTGTTTTTT. Protein sequence: CASSPIGTFYTGELFF. Supplemented by reference TRBV18 and TRBJ2-2, the full variable domain reads NAGVMQNPRHLVRRRGQEARLRCSPMKGHSHVYWYRQLPEEGLKFMVYLQKENIIDESGMPKERFSAEFPKEGPSILRIQQVVRGDSAAYFCASSPIGTFYTGELFFGEGSRLTVL.